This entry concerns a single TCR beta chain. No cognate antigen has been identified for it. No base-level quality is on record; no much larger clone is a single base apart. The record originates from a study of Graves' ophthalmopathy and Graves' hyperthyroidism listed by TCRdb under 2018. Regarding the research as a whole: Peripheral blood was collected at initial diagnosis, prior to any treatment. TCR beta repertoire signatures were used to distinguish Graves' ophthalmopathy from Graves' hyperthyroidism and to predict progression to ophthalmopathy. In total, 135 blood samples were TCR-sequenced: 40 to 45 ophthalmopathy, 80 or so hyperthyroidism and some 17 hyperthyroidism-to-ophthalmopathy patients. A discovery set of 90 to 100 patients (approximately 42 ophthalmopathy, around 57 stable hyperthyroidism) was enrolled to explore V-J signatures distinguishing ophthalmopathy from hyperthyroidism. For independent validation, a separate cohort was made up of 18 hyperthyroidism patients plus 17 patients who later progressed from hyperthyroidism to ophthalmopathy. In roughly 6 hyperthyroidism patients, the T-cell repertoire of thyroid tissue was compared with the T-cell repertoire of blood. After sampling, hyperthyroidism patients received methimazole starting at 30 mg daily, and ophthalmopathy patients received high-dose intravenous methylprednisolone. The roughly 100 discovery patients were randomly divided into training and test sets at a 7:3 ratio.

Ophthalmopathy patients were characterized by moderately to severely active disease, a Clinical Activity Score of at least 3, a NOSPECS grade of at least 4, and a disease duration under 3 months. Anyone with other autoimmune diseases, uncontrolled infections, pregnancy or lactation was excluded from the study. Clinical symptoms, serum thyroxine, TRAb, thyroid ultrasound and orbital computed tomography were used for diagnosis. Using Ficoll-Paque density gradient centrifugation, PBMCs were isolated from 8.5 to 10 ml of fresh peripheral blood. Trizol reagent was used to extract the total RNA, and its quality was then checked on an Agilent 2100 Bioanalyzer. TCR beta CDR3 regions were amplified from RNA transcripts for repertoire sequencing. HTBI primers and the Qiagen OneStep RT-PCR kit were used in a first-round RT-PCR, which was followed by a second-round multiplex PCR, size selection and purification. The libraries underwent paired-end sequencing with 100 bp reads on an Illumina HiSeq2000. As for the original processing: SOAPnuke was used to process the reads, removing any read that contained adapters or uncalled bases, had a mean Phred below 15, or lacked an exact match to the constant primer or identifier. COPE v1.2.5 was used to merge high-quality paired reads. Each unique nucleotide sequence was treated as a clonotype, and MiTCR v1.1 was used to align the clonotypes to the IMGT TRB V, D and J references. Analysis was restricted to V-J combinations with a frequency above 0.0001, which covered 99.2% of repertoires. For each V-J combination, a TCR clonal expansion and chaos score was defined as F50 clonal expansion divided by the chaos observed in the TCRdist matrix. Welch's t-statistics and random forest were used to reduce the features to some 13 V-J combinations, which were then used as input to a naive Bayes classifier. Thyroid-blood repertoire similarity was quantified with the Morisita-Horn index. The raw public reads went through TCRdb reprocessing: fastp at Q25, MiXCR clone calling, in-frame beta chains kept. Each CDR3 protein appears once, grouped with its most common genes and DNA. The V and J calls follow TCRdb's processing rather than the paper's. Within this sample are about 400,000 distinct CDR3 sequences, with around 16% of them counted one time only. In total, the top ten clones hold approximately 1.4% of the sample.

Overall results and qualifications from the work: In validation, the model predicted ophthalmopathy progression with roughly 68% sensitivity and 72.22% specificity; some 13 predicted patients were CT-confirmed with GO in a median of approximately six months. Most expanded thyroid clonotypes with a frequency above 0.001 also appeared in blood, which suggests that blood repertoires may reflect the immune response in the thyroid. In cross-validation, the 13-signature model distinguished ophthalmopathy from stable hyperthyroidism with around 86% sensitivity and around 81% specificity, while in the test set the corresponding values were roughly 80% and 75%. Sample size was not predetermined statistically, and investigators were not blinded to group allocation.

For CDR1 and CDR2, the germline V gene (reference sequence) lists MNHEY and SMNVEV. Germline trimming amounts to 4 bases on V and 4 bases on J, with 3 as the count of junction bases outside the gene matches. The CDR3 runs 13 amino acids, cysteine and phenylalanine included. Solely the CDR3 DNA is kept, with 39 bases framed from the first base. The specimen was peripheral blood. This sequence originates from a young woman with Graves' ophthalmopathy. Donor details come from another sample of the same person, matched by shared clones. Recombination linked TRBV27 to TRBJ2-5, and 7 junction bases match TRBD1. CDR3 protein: CASSSDRTETQYF. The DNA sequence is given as TGTGCCAGCAGTTCGGACAGGACAGAGACCCAGTACTTC.